This T cell receptor (beta chain) was documented in a study of T cell responses to AZD1222 COVID-19 vaccine. Findings and limits, study-wide: Dominant CD4 TCR responses targeted spike regions 160-218 and 743-854. Targets within unmutated variant regions were reportedly found for nearly half of spike-specific TCRs.

Germline V lookup: CDR1 SGHRS, CDR2 YFSETQ. The V gene end was trimmed by 1 base and the J gene end by 4 bases; junction bases not matched to a gene: 1. The CDR3 is 14 amino acids. Profiled with immunoSEQ multiplex PCR; TCRdb holds only in-frame clones, not every one. This sample has 120,000 to 150,000 clones; 90% to 95% occur once, and the top ten carry around 2.8%. For this clone: Its antigen remains unknown. Within the sample, other DNA sequences also encode this same CDR3.

The sequence was collected from an adult in good health. The material sequenced was peripheral blood, taken on day 0 of MenACWY control vaccination. J is TRBJ1-1 and V is TRBV5-1; 10 nucleotides align to TRBD1. The CDR3 sequence is CASSLRTGGTEAFF. For the CDR3, the DNA is TGCGCCAGCAGCTTGAGGACAGGGGGCACTGAAGCTTTCTTT.